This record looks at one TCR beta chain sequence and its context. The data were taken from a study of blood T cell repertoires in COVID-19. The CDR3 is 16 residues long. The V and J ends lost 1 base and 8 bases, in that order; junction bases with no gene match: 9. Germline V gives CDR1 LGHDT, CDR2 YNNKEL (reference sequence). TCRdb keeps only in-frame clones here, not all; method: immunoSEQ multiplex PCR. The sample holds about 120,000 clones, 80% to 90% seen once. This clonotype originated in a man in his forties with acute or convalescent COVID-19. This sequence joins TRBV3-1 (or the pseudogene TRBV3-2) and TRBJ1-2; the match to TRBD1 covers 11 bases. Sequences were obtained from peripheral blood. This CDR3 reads CASSQGSGQGARGYTF. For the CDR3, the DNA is TGTGCCAGCAGCCAAGGTTCCGGACAGGGGGCAAGGGGCTACACCTTC.